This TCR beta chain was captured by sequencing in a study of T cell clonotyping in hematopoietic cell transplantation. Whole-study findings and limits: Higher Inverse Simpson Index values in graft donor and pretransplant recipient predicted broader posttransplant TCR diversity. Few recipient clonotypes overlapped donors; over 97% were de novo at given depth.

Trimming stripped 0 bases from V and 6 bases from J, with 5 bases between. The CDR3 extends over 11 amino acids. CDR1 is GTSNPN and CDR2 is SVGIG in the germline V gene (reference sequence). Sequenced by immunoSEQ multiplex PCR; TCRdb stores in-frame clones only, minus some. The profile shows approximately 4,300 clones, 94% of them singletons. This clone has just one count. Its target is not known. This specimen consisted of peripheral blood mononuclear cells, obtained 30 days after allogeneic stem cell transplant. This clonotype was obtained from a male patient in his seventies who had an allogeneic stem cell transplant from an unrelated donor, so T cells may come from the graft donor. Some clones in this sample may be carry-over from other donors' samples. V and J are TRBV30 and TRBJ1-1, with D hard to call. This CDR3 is CAWSVLAEAFF. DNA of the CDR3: TGTGCCTGGAGTGTACTTGCTGAAGCTTTCTTT.